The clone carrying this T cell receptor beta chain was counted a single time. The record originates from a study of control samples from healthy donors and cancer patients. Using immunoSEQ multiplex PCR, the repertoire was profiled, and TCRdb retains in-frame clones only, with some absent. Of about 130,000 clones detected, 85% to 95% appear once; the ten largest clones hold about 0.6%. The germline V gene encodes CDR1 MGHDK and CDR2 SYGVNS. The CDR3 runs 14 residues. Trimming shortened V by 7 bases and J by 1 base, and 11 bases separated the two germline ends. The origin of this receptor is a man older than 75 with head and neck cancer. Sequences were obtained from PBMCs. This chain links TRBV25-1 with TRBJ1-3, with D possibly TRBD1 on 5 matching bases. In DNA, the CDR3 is TGTGCCAGCATCCCCCAGGGTTCTGGAAACACCATATATTTT. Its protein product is CASIPQGSGNTIYF. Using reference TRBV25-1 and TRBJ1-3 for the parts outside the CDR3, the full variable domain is EADIYQTPRYLVIGTGKKITLECSQTMGHDKMYWYQQDPGMELHLIHYSYGVNSTEKGDLSSESTVSRIRTEHFPLTLESARPSHTSQYLCASIPQGSGNTIYFGEGSWLTVV.